The 9 T cell receptor beta chains presented below share a single source sample, sequenced in a study of blood T cell repertoires in COVID-19. Libraries were prepared by immunoSEQ multiplex PCR; TCRdb keeps only in-frame clonotypes and omits some of them. The sample lists approximately 90,000 clones, 65% to 90% occurring once. Sequencing was carried out using peripheral blood. All receptors come from a man in his 60s with acute or convalescent COVID-19.

This clone was seen only once. This chain joins TRBV19 and TRBJ1-2, with D unresolved. The CDR3 has 12 residues. The germline V and J ends were trimmed by 7 bases and 2 bases, with 8 bases remaining between them. Germline-derived CDR1 and CDR2 are LNHDA and SQIVND (reference sequence). CDR3 amino acids: CASMQENYGYTF. CDR3 DNA: TGTGCCAGTATGCAGGAAAACTATGGCTACACCTTC.

The chain links TRBV5-1 to TRBJ2-3, with D maybe TRBD1 (7 bases). This CDR3 spans 15 amino acids. The germline gives CDR1 SGHRS, CDR2 YFSETQ. V was trimmed by 0 bases and J by 6 bases, leaving 14 bases between them. CDR3 nucleotides: TGCGCCAGCAGCTTGGTGGCCGCAGGGGGGGATACGCAGTATTTT. Encoded protein: CASSLVAAGGDTQYF.

V gene TRBV18 combines with J gene TRBJ1-3; no firm D call. V lost 0 bases and J 2 bases, leaving 8 bases between the germline ends. This CDR3 spans 15 amino acids. Germline values: CDR1 KGHSH, CDR2 LQKENI. The CDR3 reads CASSPPSEAGNTIYF. CDR3 DNA sequence: TGTGCCAGCTCACCACCGTCCGAGGCTGGAAACACCATATATTTT. The entire variable domain, with the rest obtained from reference TRBV18 and TRBJ1-3, is as follows: NAGVMQNPRHLVRRRGQEARLRCSPMKGHSHVYWYRQLPEEGLKFMVYLQKENIIDESGMPKERFSAEFPKEGPSILRIQQVVRGDSAAYFCASSPPSEAGNTIYFGEGSWLTVV.

The chain has TRBV7-8 and TRBJ1-1, with D unclear. The length of the CDR3 is 15 residues. Germline CDR1 SGHVS, CDR2 FQNEAQ. Trimming cost V 4 bases and J 3 bases, with 15 bases left between them. The CDR3 spells CASSSTPGRDTEAFF. The CDR3 region has the DNA TGTGCCAGCAGCTCGACACCCGGGAGGGACACTGAAGCTTTCTTT.

The chain employs TRBV10-3 and TRBJ2-2; TRBD1 matches 8 bases. V shed 6 bases and J 1 base; nucleotides not matched to a gene: 1. Germline-derived CDR1 and CDR2 are ENHRY and SYGVKD. This CDR3 is built from 14 residues. As DNA, the CDR3 is TGTGCCATCAGAGGGACAGGGAACACCGGGGAGCTGTTTTTT. It codes for CAIRGTGNTGELFF.

This sequence joins TRBV5-1 and TRBJ2-1, with 11 positions matching TRBD2. V dropped 1 base and J dropped 5; count of bases not matched to a gene: 2. The CDR3 spans 15 residues. Germline V gives CDR1 SGHRS, CDR2 YFSETQ. The CDR3 loop reads CASSLLAGGNNEQFF. DNA for the CDR3: TGCGCCAGCAGCTTGTTAGCGGGGGGGAACAATGAGCAGTTCTTC.

The chain uses TRBV9 and TRBJ2-1; D not certain. Looked up from germline, CDR1 is SGDLS and CDR2 is YYNGEE. The CDR3 has 15 amino acids. V was clipped by 4 bases and J by 3 bases, with 14 bases between them. The DNA of the CDR3 is TGTGCCAGCAGCACAGATGGGTTCCGCTACAATGAGCAGTTCTTC. Protein sequence: CASSTDGFRYNEQFF.

The chain combines TRBV5-1 with TRBJ2-7; D is unclear. The CDR3 totals 13 residues. V dropped 0 bases and J dropped 2 bases, with 6 bases sitting between them. Per the germline V gene, CDR1 is SGHRS and CDR2 is YFSETQ. CDR3 amino acids: CASSLDKPYEQYF. CDR3 DNA sequence: TGCGCCAGCAGCTTGGACAAACCCTACGAGCAGTACTTC.

In this sample, this clone turned up once. V usage is TRBV10-3 and J usage is TRBJ2-7; TRBD2 matches at 9 bases. CDR1 ENHRY and CDR2 SYGVKD come from the germline V gene. The length of the CDR3 is 15 residues. The J segment lost 2 bases and the V segment lost 4 bases, leaving 6 bases of the junction unmatched. The CDR3 loop reads CAISGTSGPTYEQYF. The DNA of the CDR3 is TGTGCCATCAGTGGTACTAGCGGGCCTACCTACGAGCAGTACTTC.